The 9 T cell receptor beta chains listed next were all sequenced from one sample in a study of cytomegalovirus exposure and HLA in healthy donors. Amplification used 60 Vbeta primers and 13 Jbeta primers. Generated by immunoSEQ multiplex PCR, the TCRdb table keeps only in-frame clones and is missing some. This table holds 45,000 to 55,000 clones, about 57% found once. Sequencing used PBMCs. The receptors here all came from a human donor in good health.

V gene TRBV7-2 combines with J gene TRBJ1-1; D call uncertain. The germline CDR1 and CDR2 sequences are SGHTA and FQGNSA. V shed 5 bases and J shed 5 bases, with 12 bases lying between them. The CDR3 is 13 residues long. As DNA, the CDR3 is TGTGCCAGCAGCCCCCCGGGGATTACTGAAGCTTTCTTT. Its translation is CASSPPGITEAFF.

This rearrangement joins TRBV5-6 to TRBJ2-3; tentatively, D is TRBD1 (6 bases). The CDR3 is 18 residues long. V dropped 2 bases and J dropped 1 base, with 20 bases sitting between them. Germline assignment: CDR1 SGHDT and CDR2 YYEEEE. The CDR3 DNA reads as TGTGCCAGCAGCTTCCAGTCCCCGAGAGGGGGAGGCACAGATACGCAGTATTTT. Translating gives CASSFQSPRGGGTDTQYF.

This sequence joins TRBV15 and TRBJ1-5, with unresolved D. Germline values: CDR1 LNHNV, CDR2 YYDKDF (reference sequence). This CDR3 has 15 amino acids. V shed 0 bases and J shed 0 bases, with 6 bases lying between them. Written as DNA, the CDR3 is TGTGCCACCAGCAGAGATCGGAGTAGCAATCAGCCCCAGCATTTT. Its translation: CATSRDRSSNQPQHF.

This clone has just a few counts. V gene TRBV6-5 combines with J gene TRBJ1-2; no reliable D call. V lost 5 bases and J 2 bases, leaving 12 bases between the germline ends. Germline loops: CDR1 MNHEY, CDR2 SVGAGI. CDR3 size: 14 residues. CDR3 protein: CASSAYTENYGYTF. In nucleotides, the CDR3 is TGTGCCAGCAGTGCCTATACAGAAAACTATGGCTACACCTTC.

The V call is TRBV11-2, the J call TRBJ2-5, with D possibly matching TRBD1 (6 bases). This CDR3 has 15 residues. Between the trimmed V and J ends, which lost 5 bases and 5 bases, there was a span of 18 bases. Germline CDR1 and CDR2: SGHAT and FQNNGV. The CDR3 nucleotides are TGTGCCAGCAGCCCCCAACAGGGACCCAGCGAGACCCAGTACTTC. Amino acid sequence: CASSPQQGPSETQYF.

This chain connects TRBV9 to TRBJ2-1, with 8 bases lining up with TRBD2. Germline CDR1 reads SGDLS; CDR2 reads YYNGEE. This CDR3 spans 16 amino acids. Trimming took 3 bases from V and 5 from J; bases not matched to a gene: 10. This CDR3 reads CASSAPDSGGHNEQFF. DNA for the CDR3: TGTGCCAGCAGCGCCCCCGACAGCGGGGGCCACAATGAGCAGTTCTTC.

This clone was counted only a few times. The rearrangement uses TRBV7-9 and TRBJ1-1; TRBD1 agrees at 7 bases. This CDR3 has 12 residues. Germline loops: CDR1 SEHNR, CDR2 FQNEAQ (reference sequence). After removal of 3 bases from V and 7 bases from J, the junction contained 2 bases not matched to a gene. This CDR3 reads CASSFRGSEAFF. CDR3 DNA: TGTGCCAGCAGCTTCAGGGGGAGTGAAGCTTTCTTT.

In this sample, this clone turned up a few times. V is TRBV4-1 and J is TRBJ1-4; TRBD1 might be the D (6 bases). Germline V gene lookup returns CDR1 MGHRA and CDR2 YSYEKL. CDR3 length: 16 residues. The V end was cut by 0 bases, the J end by 7 bases, with 15 bases between. As DNA, the CDR3 is TGCGCCAGCAGCCAAGACGGGGGGGGGCGCGGTGAAAAACTGTTTTTT. This sequence encodes CASSQDGGGRGEKLFF.

The gene calls are TRBV5-1 and TRBJ1-1; the match to TRBD1 covers 7 bases. J was trimmed by 6 bases and V by 1 base; bases with no gene match: 9. Germline CDR1 reads SGHRS; CDR2 reads YFSETQ. This CDR3 comprises 15 residues. CDR3 nucleotide sequence: TGCGCCAGCAGCTTGTTTCGAGACAGGGCTTCTGAAGCTTTCTTT. Amino acid sequence: CASSLFRDRASEAFF.